The T cell receptor beta chain under discussion was sequenced for a study of Graves' ophthalmopathy and Graves' hyperthyroidism. The TCR beta CDR3 regions underwent amplification from RNA transcripts. The library came from an HTBI-primed first-round RT-PCR and a second-round multiplex PCR. TCRdb re-derived calls from the multiplex PCR reads in MiXCR, one entry per CDR3 protein. The data contain a few hundred thousand distinct CDR3 sequences, approximately 15% of them singletons. Points on this clonotype: The antigen is not known.

Study-wide findings and caveats: Discriminating ophthalmopathy from stable hyperthyroidism, a 13-signature model attained a sensitivity of approximately 85% and a specificity of approximately 81%.

Specimen: peripheral blood. This TCR came from a woman younger than 35 with stable Graves' hyperthyroidism.

CDR3 amino acids: CATSGTGTPDTDTQYF. CDR3 nucleotides: TGTGCCACCAGCGGTACCGGGACTCCCGACACAGATACGCAGTATTTT. The chain joins TRBV24-1 to TRBJ2-3; the D gene is possibly TRBD2 (6 bases). Germline CDR1 is KGHDR and CDR2 is SFDVKD. Trimming removed 7 bases at V and 2 bases at J, with 18 bases between. The CDR3 has 16 residues.